The clone carrying this T cell receptor (beta chain) showed up just a few times. Germline CDR1 MDHEN, CDR2 SYDVKM. Between the trimmed V and J ends, which lost 7 bases and 7 bases, there was a span of 10 bases. The CDR3 consists of 12 residues. This sample is drawn from a study of shared clonotypes between healthy human individuals. On the study more broadly: The study used three CD4 naive, three CD4 memory, two CD8 naive and one CD8 memory plate per donor.

All participating donors were Caucasian adults from Nashville, Tennessee. An approximately 200 ng quantity of DNA, about 30,000 T cell genomes, went into the sorted-subset replicate PCRs. Data came from immunoSEQ multiplex PCR; TCRdb stores just in-frame clones and leaves some out. Here the sample spans roughly 2.4 million clones, around 95% being singletons. This chain connects TRBV28 to TRBJ1-4; TRBD1 is a possible D gene (5 bases). This TCR derives from a man aged 18 to 30 in good health. Sequencing was done on a sample of naive CD4+ T cells sorted from blood. Noted subset: CD45RA+ positively selected. DNA of the CDR3: TGTGCCAGCACCACGACAGTTGAAAAACTGTTTTTT. Its protein product is CASTTTVEKLFF.